The 31 T cell receptor beta chains listed next were all sequenced from one sample in a study of lymphopenia after photon versus proton radiotherapy. The table came from immunoSEQ multiplex PCR; TCRdb's copy has only in-frame clones and leaves some out. The data hold 150,000 or so clones, with 80% to 90% observed a single time. The input for sequencing was peripheral blood, taken from a patient treated with photon-based radiotherapy. The source is a man between 50 and 59 years old with gastric cancer.

The rearrangement links TRBV16 to TRBJ1-2, with a weak D call TRBD1 (6 bases). In germline, CDR1 is KGHSY, CDR2 FQNENV. The length of the CDR3 is 13 residues. Trimming left V 2 bases short and J 2 bases short, with 6 bases between. CDR3 in DNA: TGTGCCAGCAGCCAACAGGGGAACTATGGCTACACCTTC. Translation: CASSQQGNYGYTF. Complete variable domain (other parts from reference TRBV16 and TRBJ1-2): GEEVAQTPKHLVRGEGQKAKLYCAPIKGHSYVFWYQQVLKNEFKFLISFQNENVFDETGMPKERFSAKCLPNSPCSLEIQATKLEDSAVYFCASSQQGNYGYTFGSGTRLTVV.

V gene TRBV5-4 combines with J gene TRBJ2-1, with 12 bases fitting TRBD2. V trimming: 3 bases; J trimming: 6 bases; junction bases outside the gene matches: 4. Per the germline V gene, CDR1 is SGHNT and CDR2 is YYREEE (reference sequence). This CDR3 contains 15 residues. The CDR3 loop is CASSSGLAGRNEQFF. The CDR3 DNA is TGTGCCAGCAGCTCAGGACTAGCGGGACGCAATGAGCAGTTCTTC.

This chain joins TRBV7-9 and TRBJ2-3; D unclear. Germline values: CDR1 SEHNR, CDR2 FQNEAQ (reference sequence). V lost 9 bases and J lost 2, with 9 bases in between. The CDR3 sequence is 12 residues long. In DNA, the CDR3 is TGTGCCAGTACGGGCCTCACAGATACGCAGTATTTT. It translates to CASTGLTDTQYF.

This clone was observed once. The chain recombines TRBV18 with TRBJ2-1, with 10 bases identical to TRBD2. The junction had 6 bases not matched to a gene; V was cut back by 6 bases and J by 7 bases. The CDR3 loop spans 14 amino acids. Per germline, CDR1 KGHSH and CDR2 LQKENI. This CDR3 reads CASSGVAGGNEQFF. The CDR3 DNA reads TGTGCCAGCTCGGGTGTAGCGGGAGGAAATGAGCAGTTCTTC. The entire variable domain, with the rest obtained from reference TRBV18 and TRBJ2-1, is as follows: NAGVMQNPRHLVRRRGQEARLRCSPMKGHSHVYWYRQLPEEGLKFMVYLQKENIIDESGMPKERFSAEFPKEGPSILRIQQVVRGDSAAYFCASSGVAGGNEQFFGPGTRLTVL.

This clone has a handful of counts. The rearrangement links TRBV5-1 to TRBJ2-1, with no clear D. Trimming pared 2 bases from V and 7 bases from J, leaving 10 bases between. Germline assignment: CDR1 SGHRS and CDR2 YFSETQ. The CDR3 loop spans 13 amino acids. CDR3 in amino acids: CASSLAQLNEQFF. In nucleotides, the CDR3 is TGCGCCAGCAGCTTAGCCCAACTAAATGAGCAGTTCTTC.

The chain combines TRBV2 with TRBJ1-4, with a possible D match to TRBD1 (6 bases). V lost 5 bases and J lost 4, with 14 bases in between. The CDR3 covers 15 residues. CDR1 and CDR2 (germline): SNHLY, FYNNEI. CDR3 amino acids: CASSWNEGVNEKLFF. Written as DNA, the CDR3 is TGTGCCAGCAGTTGGAACGAGGGGGTTAATGAAAAACTGTTTTTT.

This clone was detected a few times. This chain uses TRBV6-5 with TRBJ2-7; no clear D. Germline V gene data show CDR1 as MNHEY and CDR2 as SVGAGI. CDR3 length: 13 amino acids. V lost 4 bases to trimming and J lost 4 bases, with 11 bases between them. CDR3 nucleotide sequence: TGTGCCAGCAGTTGGACGGAAACTTACGAGCAGTACTTC. It codes for CASSWTETYEQYF.

The rearrangement joins TRBV11-3 to TRBJ2-3; D is perhaps TRBD2 (6 bases). The CDR3 consists of 14 residues. The germline V gene has CDR1 SGHNT and CDR2 YENEEA. V lost 3 bases and J 3 bases, leaving 10 bases between the germline ends. CDR3 nucleotides: TGTGCCAGCAGCTTGGAGGGCCAGACAGATACGCAGTATTTT. Translated: CASSLEGQTDTQYF.

This clone was recorded once. Here the CDR3 DNA reads TGCGCCAGCAGCTTGGCGGGACAGGGTAATTCACCCCTCCACTTT. This codes for CASSLAGQGNSPLHF. The chain links TRBV5-1 to TRBJ1-6; 9 bases align to TRBD1. With V trimmed by 0 bases and J by 6 bases, 1 base remained unmatched. Germline CDR1 and CDR2: SGHRS and YFSETQ. The CDR3 consists of 15 residues. Variable domain in full (rest from reference TRBV5-1 and TRBJ1-6): KAGVTQTPRYLIKTRGQQVTLSCSPISGHRSVSWYQQTPGQGLQFLFEYFSETQRNKGNFPGRFSGRQFSNSRSEMNVSTLELGDSALYLCASSLAGQGNSPLHFGNGTRLTVT.

This chain connects TRBV4-3 to TRBJ2-2; TRBD2 matches at 7 bases. This CDR3 has 14 amino acids. After removal of 5 bases from V and 1 base from J, the junction contained 1 base not matched to a gene. Germline V gives CDR1 LGHNA, CDR2 YSLEER. The CDR3 is CASSTSVNTGELFF. The CDR3 nucleotides are TGCGCCAGCAGCACTAGCGTGAACACCGGGGAGCTGTTTTTT.

V is TRBV6-1 and J is TRBJ2-7; maybe TRBD1 (5 bases). Germline V gene data show CDR1 as MNHNS and CDR2 as SASEGT. V was trimmed by 7 bases and J by 0 bases, leaving 13 bases between them. The CDR3 consists of 14 residues. Here the CDR3 DNA reads TGTGCCAGCACCTATAGGGGCAACTCCTACGAGCAGTACTTC. It is translated as CASTYRGNSYEQYF.

This clone appeared a single time. The chain is built from TRBV5-1 and TRBJ2-7; 8 bases line up with TRBD2. The germline V gene encodes CDR1 SGHRS and CDR2 YFSETQ. The CDR3 has 15 amino acids. Trimming at V came to 5 bases and at J to 0 bases, leaving 7 bases not matched to a gene. CDR3 bases: TGCGCCAGCAGACCGACTAGCGAACTCTCCTACGAGCAGTACTTC. Translation gives CASRPTSELSYEQYF.

The genes are TRBV5-1 and TRBJ2-1; D assignment may be TRBD1 or TRBD2 (5 bases each). V lost 6 bases and J lost 0, with 10 bases in between. In germline, CDR1 is SGHRS, CDR2 YFSETQ. The CDR3 spans 14 residues. In DNA form, the CDR3 reads TGCGCCAGCAAAGAGGGGTACTCCTACAATGAGCAGTTCTTC. This codes for CASKEGYSYNEQFF.

This chain connects TRBV11-2 to TRBJ2-7, with a possible D match to TRBD1 (5 bases). Germline CDR1 SGHAT, CDR2 FQNNGV. V lost 5 bases and J lost 0, with 8 bases in between. CDR3 length equals 13 residues. The CDR3 spells CASSEGVSYEQYF. In DNA, the CDR3 is TGTGCCAGCAGCGAAGGGGTCTCCTACGAGCAGTACTTC.

This clone occurred a few times. V is TRBV2 and J is TRBJ1-5; D not resolved. The CDR3 totals 14 residues. CDR1 and CDR2 (germline): SNHLY, FYNNEI. V was cut by 3 bases and J by 0 bases, with 6 bases left in between. The CDR3: CASSDPYSNQPQHF. In DNA, the CDR3 is TGTGCCAGCAGTGACCCTTATAGCAATCAGCCCCAGCATTTT.

The chain employs TRBV28 and TRBJ1-4, with TRBD1 as a possible D gene (6 bases). Trimming stripped 7 bases from V and 10 bases from J, with 13 bases between. The length of the CDR3 is 12 residues. Germline lookup yields CDR1 MDHEN and CDR2 SYDVKM. The CDR3 reads CASNTKGGKLFF. CDR3 DNA: TGTGCCAGCAACACAAAGGGGGGAAAACTGTTTTTT.

The chain is built from TRBV14 and TRBJ2-1; 10 bases line up with TRBD2. This CDR3 has 15 residues. Germline CDR1 and CDR2: SGHDN and FVKESK. V shed 4 bases, J shed 2 bases, and the junction held 2 bases outside the gene matches. CDR3 region: CASSLLAGTYNEQFF. The CDR3 DNA reads TGTGCCAGCAGCCTACTAGCGGGAACCTACAATGAGCAGTTCTTC.

The rearrangement links TRBV30 to TRBJ1-1; no definite D call. The germline V gene encodes CDR1 GTSNPN and CDR2 SVGIG (reference sequence). Trimming removed 3 bases from V and 8 bases from J, with 16 bases in between. CDR3 length equals 13 residues. The DNA of the CDR3 is TGTGCCTGGAGAGTGGGAGGGTTCGGCGAAGCTTTCTTT. It yields the protein CAWRVGGFGEAFF.

The chain joins TRBV7-6 to TRBJ2-2, with D tentatively TRBD2 (6 bases). Germline V lookup: CDR1 SGHVS, CDR2 FNYEAQ. Between the trimmed V and J ends, which lost 4 bases and 0 bases, there was a span of 12 bases. CDR3 length: 16 amino acids. CDR3 in DNA: TGTGCCAGCAGCTCGACCGGGACTTCGAACACCGGGGAGCTGTTTTTT. Translation gives CASSSTGTSNTGELFF.

This CDR3 is CASSGQGAMNTEAFF. The CDR3 bases are TGTGCCAGCAGTGGACAGGGGGCTATGAACACTGAAGCTTTCTTT. The chain carries TRBV2 and TRBJ1-1, with TRBD1 matching 10 bases. The CDR3 has 15 residues. The trim removed 4 bases at V and 0 bases at J, leaving 2 bases unmatched. Per germline, CDR1 SNHLY and CDR2 FYNNEI.

The chain joins TRBV5-1 to TRBJ2-7, with 11 bases fitting TRBD2. Germline values: CDR1 SGHRS, CDR2 YFSETQ. The V and J ends lost 4 bases and 5 bases, in that order; junction bases with no gene match: 5. This CDR3 is built from 14 residues. DNA of the CDR3: TGCGCCAGCAGCCCACTAGCGGGAGCGAACGAGCAGTACTTC. Translation: CASSPLAGANEQYF.

This chain uses TRBV30 with TRBJ1-1; D gene uncertain. Germline CDR1 and CDR2: GTSNPN and SVGIG (reference sequence). Trimming shortened V by 3 bases and J by 1 base, and 9 bases separated the two germline ends. This CDR3 comprises 13 residues. This chain's CDR3 is CAWRSYRNTEAFF. CDR3 nucleotides: TGTGCCTGGAGATCCTACCGGAACACTGAAGCTTTCTTT. Looking up the rest from reference TRBV30 and TRBJ1-1 gives the full variable domain: SQTIHQWPATLVQPVGSPLSLECTVEGTSNPNLYWYRQAAGRGLQLLFYSVGIGQISSEVPQNLSASRPQDRQFILSSKKLLLSDSGFYLCAWRSYRNTEAFFGQGTRLTVV.

The rearrangement links TRBV19 to TRBJ2-5; 9 nucleotides agree with TRBD1. The J segment lost 5 bases and the V segment lost 4 bases, leaving 5 bases of the junction unmatched. Germline values: CDR1 LNHDA, CDR2 SQIVND (reference sequence). The CDR3 spans 14 residues. CDR3 protein: CASSRGQGGETQYF. As DNA, the CDR3 is TGTGCCAGTAGTAGGGGACAGGGAGGGGAGACCCAGTACTTC.

CDR3 DNA: TGTGCCAGCAGCTCTGATGGGGGAGGGGAGCTGTTTTTT. The encoded protein is CASSSDGGGELFF. J is TRBJ2-2 and V is TRBV7-3; perhaps D is TRBD1 or TRBD2 (5 bases each). CDR1 and CDR2 from the germline V gene are SGHTA and FQGTGA. This CDR3 spans 13 amino acids. V was trimmed by 4 bases and J by 8 bases, leaving 11 bases between them.

The chain is built from TRBV30 and TRBJ2-5; 16 nucleotides align to TRBD2. J was trimmed by 5 bases and V by 3 bases; bases with no gene match: 9. Germline CDR1 GTSNPN, CDR2 SVGIG (reference sequence). The CDR3 spans 17 residues. The CDR3 here is CAWRPGTSGRVRETQYF. As DNA, the CDR3 is TGTGCCTGGAGACCCGGGACTAGCGGGAGGGTTAGGGAGACCCAGTACTTC.

The chain uses TRBV5-4 and TRBJ1-2; D is possibly TRBD1 (6 bases). CDR1 is SGHNT and CDR2 is YYREEE in the germline V gene (reference sequence). This CDR3 has 13 residues. The V end was cut by 6 bases, the J end by 8 bases, with 17 bases between. CDR3 residues: CASTPTGSWGYTF. The CDR3 nucleotides read TGTGCCAGCACCCCTACAGGGTCCTGGGGCTACACCTTC. Filled out from reference TRBV5-4 and TRBJ1-2, the complete variable domain reads ETGVTQSPTHLIKTRGQQVTLRCSSQSGHNTVSWYQQALGQGPQFIFQYYREEENGRGNFPPRFSGLQFPNYSSELNVNALELDDSALYLCASTPTGSWGYTFGSGTRLTVV.

The J gene is TRBJ2-1, the V gene TRBV18; 8 nucleotides align to TRBD1. This CDR3 is built from 15 residues. J was trimmed by 9 bases and V by 2 bases; bases with no gene match: 9. CDR1 KGHSH and CDR2 LQKENI come from the germline V gene. The CDR3 DNA reads as TGTGCCAGCTCACCAGTCGGCAGGGGGCAGGGTGAGCAGTTCTTC. Translation gives CASSPVGRGQGEQFF.

This chain connects TRBV4-3 to TRBJ2-2; TRBD2 agrees at 7 bases. The CDR3 loop spans 16 amino acids. Germline-derived CDR1 and CDR2 are LGHNA and YSLEER. The ends lost 2 bases at V and 6 bases at J; junction bases unmatched: 9. The CDR3 DNA is TGCGCCAGCAGCCAAATTACGGGAGGAGGGCCCGGGGAGCTGTTTTTT. Amino acids: CASSQITGGGPGELFF.

V is TRBV5-1 and J is TRBJ2-2, with 10 bases aligning to TRBD2. CDR1 is SGHRS, CDR2 YFSETQ, per germline. The V and J ends lost 3 bases and 3 bases, in that order; junction bases with no gene match: 5. The CDR3 has 16 amino acids. The CDR3 reads CASSSGLAGDTGELFF. DNA for the CDR3: TGCGCCAGCAGCTCTGGGCTAGCGGGAGACACCGGGGAGCTGTTTTTT.

A single count supports this clone. The V call is TRBV7-8, the J call TRBJ2-5, with no clear D. The CDR3 loop spans 13 amino acids. Germline V CDR1 and CDR2: SGHVS, FQNEAQ. V shed 5 bases and J shed 4 bases, with 11 bases lying between them. The CDR3 sequence is CASSPRAAETQYF. CDR3 nucleotide sequence: TGTGCCAGCAGCCCCCGCGCGGCAGAGACCCAGTACTTC.

The V gene is TRBV20-1, the J gene TRBJ2-1; no reliable D call. The CDR3 length is 10 residues. Trimming removed 3 bases at V and 8 bases at J, with 5 bases between. Looked up from germline, CDR1 is DFQATT and CDR2 is SNEGSKA (reference sequence). CDR3 amino acids: CSASTDEQFF. CDR3 coding DNA: TGCAGTGCTAGTACAGATGAGCAGTTCTTC.